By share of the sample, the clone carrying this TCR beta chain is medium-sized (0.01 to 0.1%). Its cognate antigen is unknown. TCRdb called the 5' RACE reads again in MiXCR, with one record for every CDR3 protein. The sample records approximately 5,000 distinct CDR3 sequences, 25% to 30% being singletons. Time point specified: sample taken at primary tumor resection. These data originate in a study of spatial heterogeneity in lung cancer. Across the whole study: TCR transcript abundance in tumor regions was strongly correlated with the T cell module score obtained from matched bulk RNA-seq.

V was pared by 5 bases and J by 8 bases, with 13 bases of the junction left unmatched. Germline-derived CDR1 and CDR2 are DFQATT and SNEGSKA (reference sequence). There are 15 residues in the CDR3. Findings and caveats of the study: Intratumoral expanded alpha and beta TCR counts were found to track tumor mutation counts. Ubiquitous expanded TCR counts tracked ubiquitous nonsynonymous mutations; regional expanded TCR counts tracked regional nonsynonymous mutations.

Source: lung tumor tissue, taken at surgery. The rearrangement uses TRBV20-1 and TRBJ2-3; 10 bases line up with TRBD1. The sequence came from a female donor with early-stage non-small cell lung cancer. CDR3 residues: CSASKGQGSGGTQYF. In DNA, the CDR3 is TGCAGTGCTTCGAAGGGACAGGGGTCGGGAGGTACGCAGTATTTT.